The sequence of this TCR beta chain was determined in a study of early T cells in non-severe SARS-CoV-2 infection. Background on the study: It was bulk RNA from unsorted whole blood that was sequenced, and the chains were unpaired. The study's findings and limits: Database matching using VDJdb favored anti-spike CD8 responses, with private and CD4 specificities left missing.

Only a few counts were recorded for this clonotype. Its target is not known. Unique molecular identifiers were added to individual cDNA molecules. In TCRdb, the 5' RACE reads were re-called with MiXCR into one record per CDR3 protein. Among tens of thousands of distinct CDR3 sequences, approximately 6.7% were seen once, and the ten largest hold 3.9%. CDR3 length: 14 residues. Germline V gene data show CDR1 as SNHLY and CDR2 as FYNNEI. Unmatched junction bases numbered 5, after V lost 6 bases and J lost 7 bases. This rearrangement joins TRBV2 to TRBJ2-2; 10 bases fit TRBD2. This clonotype originated in an adult who was a healthcare worker with PCR-confirmed SARS-CoV-2 infection or an uninfected control (not recorded which). The specimen sequenced was whole blood. This chain's CDR3 is CASRGTSVIGELFF. The CDR3 bases are TGTGCCAGCAGGGGGACTAGCGTGATCGGGGAGCTGTTTTTT.